This T cell receptor (beta chain) was captured in a study of regulatory T cells in long-lasting Graves disease. Whole-study results and caveats: TRBV28, TRBJ1-2 and TRBJ2-5 emerged as the favored segments in persistent disease.

There are many counts of this clonotype. Antigen unknown. According to the study, TCR beta libraries were built with iRepertoire HTBI primers and CDR3-region Arm-PCR. TCRdb itself ran the multiplex PCR reads through MiXCR, one entry per CDR3 protein. The sample comprises approximately 470,000 distinct CDR3 sequences, under 25% of which are singletons, and 7% to 9.5% rests with the top ten. As for time point: persistent/refractory GD, antithyroid drugs over 5 years with positive TRAb. Extracted RNA from PBMCs served as the source of the TCR library. American Thyroid Association guidelines defined Graves' disease diagnosis. The length of the CDR3 is 12 residues. CDR1 SNHLY and CDR2 FYNNEI come from the germline V gene. V was pared by 8 bases and J by 5 bases, with 11 bases between.

This sequence was found in a female donor with Graves disease. This chain joins TRBV2 and TRBJ2-3; D remains ambiguous. The sample in question was peripheral blood mononuclear cells (PBMCs), obtained when the disease was refractory, from a patient treated with antithyroid drugs. This CDR3 reads CASEAWGDTQYF. In DNA form, the CDR3 reads TGTGCCAGCGAAGCTTGGGGAGATACGCAGTATTTT.